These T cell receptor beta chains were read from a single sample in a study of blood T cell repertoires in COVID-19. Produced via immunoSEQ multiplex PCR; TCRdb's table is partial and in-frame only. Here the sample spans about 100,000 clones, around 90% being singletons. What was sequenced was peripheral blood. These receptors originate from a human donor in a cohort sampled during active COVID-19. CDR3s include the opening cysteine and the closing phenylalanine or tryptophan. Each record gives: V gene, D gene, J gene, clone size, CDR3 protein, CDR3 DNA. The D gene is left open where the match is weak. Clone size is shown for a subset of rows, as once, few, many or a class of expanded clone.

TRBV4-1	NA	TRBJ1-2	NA	CASSQETSFTPYGYTF	TGCGCCAGCAGCCAAGAAACGAGCTTCACCCCCTATGGCTACACCTTC
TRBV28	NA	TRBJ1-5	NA	CASSLGQGNQPQHF	TGTGCCAGCAGTTTAGGCCAGGGCAATCAGCCCCAGCATTTT
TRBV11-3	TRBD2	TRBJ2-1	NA	CASRGGPNGEQFF	TGTGCCAGCCGCGGGGGGCCGAATGGTGAGCAGTTCTTC
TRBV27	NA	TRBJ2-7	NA	CASRNAMSYEQYF	TGTGCCAGCAGGAACGCGATGTCCTACGAGCAGTACTTC
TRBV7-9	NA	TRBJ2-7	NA	CASSLAVSYEQYF	TGTGCCAGCAGCTTAGCCGTTTCCTACGAGCAGTACTTC
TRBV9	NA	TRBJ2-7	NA	CASSVTGFPHEQYF	TGTGCCAGCAGCGTGACGGGATTCCCCCACGAGCAGTACTTC
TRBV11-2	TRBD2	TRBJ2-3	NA	CASSLPGLAGVDTQYF	TGTGCCAGCAGCTTACCGGGACTAGCGGGAGTAGATACGCAGTATTTT
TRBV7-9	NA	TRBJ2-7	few	CASSLASGSGAPSYEQYF	TGTGCCAGCAGCTTAGCGTCAGGGTCAGGGGCCCCGTCCTACGAGCAGTACTTC
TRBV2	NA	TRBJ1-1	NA	CASSEGQGKGNTEAFF	TGTGCCAGCAGTGAGGGGCAGGGGAAGGGGAACACTGAAGCTTTCTTT
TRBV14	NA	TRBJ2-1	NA	CASSQDLSLNEQFF	TGTGCCAGCAGCCAAGATCTCAGTTTAAATGAGCAGTTCTTC
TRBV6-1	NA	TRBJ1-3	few	CASSESWTAGNTIYF	TGTGCCAGCAGTGAATCTTGGACTGCCGGAAACACCATATATTTT
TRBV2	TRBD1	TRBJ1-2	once	CASSERAGGLEPLHF	TGTGCCAGCAGTGAAAGGGCAGGGGGGTTAGAGCCGCTACACTTC
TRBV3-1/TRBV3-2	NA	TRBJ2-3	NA	CASSPLGPRVTDTQYF	TGTGCCAGCAGCCCTCTCGGTCCTCGAGTCACAGATACGCAGTATTTT
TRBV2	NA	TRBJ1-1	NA	CASSREERTEAFF	TGTGCCAGCAGTAGGGAGGAACGGACTGAAGCTTTCTTT
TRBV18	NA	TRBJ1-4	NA	CASSPPGNNEKLFF	TGTGCCAGCTCACCCCCGGGGAATAATGAAAAACTGTTTTTT
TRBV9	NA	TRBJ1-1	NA	CASSPRTVNTEAFF	TGTGCCAGCAGCCCTCGGACAGTGAACACTGAAGCTTTCTTT
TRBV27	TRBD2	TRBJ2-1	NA	CASSFPSGRAVSYNEQFF	TGTGCCAGCAGTTTTCCTAGCGGGAGGGCCGTATCCTACAATGAGCAGTTCTTC
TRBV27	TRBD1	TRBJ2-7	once	CASSSLTGQSLEQYF	TGTGCCAGCAGTTCCCTCACGGGACAGAGTCTCGAGCAGTACTTC
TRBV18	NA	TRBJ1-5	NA	CASSPRWQGGQPQHF	TGTGCCAGCTCACCCCGATGGCAGGGAGGTCAGCCCCAGCATTTT